This T cell receptor (beta chain) is from a study of T-cell memory formation after mild COVID-19. The study's findings and limits: Clonal second-wave expansions that peaked on day 37 had unconfirmed SARS-CoV-2 specificity.

This clonotype has only a few counts. Its antigen is unknown. 5'RACE, which relied on constant-segment primers, yielded TCR alpha and TCR beta cDNA libraries carrying sample barcodes and UMIs. Each CDR3 protein is one row after TCRdb ran MiXCR on the 5' RACE reads. The repertoire holds over 55,000 distinct CDR3 sequences, with 8% to 9.5% as singletons. The sample was PBMCs or a T cell subset sorted from them (not recorded which). The TCR was taken from a man between 18 and 35 years old who had mild COVID-19 (a few samples of this study predate the infection). Cell type and time point are not known.

CDR3 bases: TGTGCCAGCTCACCAGGGACAGGGGACGAGCAGTACTTC. Amino acid sequence: CASSPGTGDEQYF. This chain connects TRBV18 to TRBJ2-7; 10 nucleotides match TRBD1. V was pared by 2 bases and J by 5 bases, with 0 bases of the junction left unmatched. The CDR3 has 13 amino acids. The V gene's germline CDR1 is KGHSH and CDR2 LQKENI.